One T cell receptor beta chain is described in this entry. The antigen is not known. This sample stems from a study of shared clonotypes between healthy human individuals. On the study more broadly: Samples came from two female and three male donors aged 18 to 49. Points from the study as a whole: Inspection by rarefaction showed sorted-subset sequencing to be incomplete despite large depth. Around 5% was the fraction of naive CD4 clonotypes found shared across four donors.

Sequencing used immunoSEQ multiplex PCR; TCRdb keeps in-frame clones, though not all of them. Of around 2.5 million clones in the sample, over 85% are singletons; the top ten hold approximately 0.37%. Per the germline V gene, CDR1 is MDHEN and CDR2 is SYDVKM. The CDR3 contains 19 residues. V dropped 6 bases and J dropped 4 bases, with 29 bases sitting between them. The J gene is TRBJ2-3, the V gene TRBV28, with D possibly matching TRBD2 (11 bases). The specimen sequenced was naive CD4+ T cells from PBMCs. The subset: CD45RA+ positively selected. The receptor's source is a man younger than 30 in good health. Some clones in this sample may be carry-over from other donors' samples. DNA for the CDR3: TGTGCCAGCAGAAAGCCGGGACAGGGGTATAGCGGGAGGGCAGATACGCAGTATTTT. Translation: CASRKPGQGYSGRADTQYF.